The present T cell receptor (beta chain) was sequenced within a study of cytomegalovirus exposure and HLA in healthy donors. Vbeta (60) and Jbeta (13) primers were used in the PCR. The data were produced by immunoSEQ multiplex PCR, yet TCRdb's version contains in-frame clones alone and is incomplete. The sample yields 200,000 to 250,000 clones, less than 85% seen once. The CDR3 is 15 amino acids. The junction had 9 bases not matched to a gene; V was cut back by 3 bases and J by 5 bases. Germline-derived CDR1 and CDR2 are LNHNV and YYDKDF (reference sequence). The J gene is TRBJ2-7, the V gene TRBV15, with 8 bases aligning to TRBD2. The sequenced sample consisted of PBMCs. The clonotype comes from a man younger than 30 in good health and CMV-seronegative. The CDR3 sequence: CATSRRAGVNDEQYF. The CDR3 region has the DNA TGTGCCACCAGCAGGAGAGCGGGAGTGAACGACGAGCAGTACTTC.